The clone carrying this T cell receptor (beta chain) showed up just a few times. The antigen remains unidentified. Beta-chain TCR CDR3 regions were amplified from RNA transcripts. First-round RT-PCR relied on HTBI primers, and a second-round multiplex PCR came next. TCRdb passed the multiplex PCR reads through MiXCR, listing each CDR3 protein once. The sample has 650,000 to 800,000 distinct CDR3 sequences, about 38% seen once; the top ten hold over 2.5%. The data were taken from a study of Graves' ophthalmopathy and Graves' hyperthyroidism. Study at large: Peripheral blood was collected at initial diagnosis, before any treatment. Findings and caveats of the study: Built on 13 signatures, a model told ophthalmopathy apart from stable hyperthyroidism with about 85% sensitivity and around 80% specificity.

The CDR3 has 13 amino acids. The V end lost 0 bases, the J end lost 4 bases, and 7 bases lay between the germline ends. Germline V CDR1 and CDR2: SGDLS, YYNGEE. Donors with ophthalmopathy: moderate-to-severe activity, CAS ≥3, NOSPECS ≥4, duration under 3 months. The chain uses TRBV9 and TRBJ1-1; D ambiguous. This clonotype was obtained from an adult man with Graves' ophthalmopathy. The sequenced sample was peripheral blood. The CDR3 protein is CASSVESGTEAFF. The CDR3 nucleotides read TGTGCCAGCAGCGTAGAGTCGGGCACTGAAGCTTTCTTT. Together with reference TRBV9 and TRBJ1-1, the CDR3 gives the full variable domain: DSGVTQTPKHLITATGQRVTLRCSPRSGDLSVYWYQQSLDQGLQFLIQYYNGEERAKGNILERFSAQQFPDLHSELNLSSLELGDSALYFCASSVESGTEAFFGQGTRLTVV.